Listed here is a single T cell receptor beta chain. The CDR3 contains 16 residues. The germline gives CDR1 SGHTA, CDR2 FQGNSA. The V gene lost 0 bases and the J gene lost 2 bases, with 14 bases spanning the gap. TCRdb keeps only in-frame clones here, not all; method: immunoSEQ multiplex PCR. The table has some 400,000 clones, around 91% seen once. The sample originates from a study of blood T cell repertoires in COVID-19. Sequences were obtained from peripheral blood. This TCR came from a young man with active or convalescent COVID-19. The rearrangement links TRBV7-2 to TRBJ2-7; D might be TRBD2 (5 bases). Written as DNA, the CDR3 is TGTGCCAGCAGCTTAGCATGGGGAGTAATACCCTACGAGCAGTACTTC. Residues: CASSLAWGVIPYEQYF.